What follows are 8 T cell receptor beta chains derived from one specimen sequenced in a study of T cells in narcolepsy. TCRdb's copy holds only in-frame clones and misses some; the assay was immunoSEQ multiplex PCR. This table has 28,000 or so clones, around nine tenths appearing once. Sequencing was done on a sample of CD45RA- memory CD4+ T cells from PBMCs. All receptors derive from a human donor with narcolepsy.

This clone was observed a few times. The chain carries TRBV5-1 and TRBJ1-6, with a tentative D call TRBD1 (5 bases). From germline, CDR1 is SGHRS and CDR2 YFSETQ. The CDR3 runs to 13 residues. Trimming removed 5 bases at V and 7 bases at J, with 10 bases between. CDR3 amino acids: CASRGGGNSPLHF. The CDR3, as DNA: TGCGCCAGCAGGGGCGGGGGAAATTCACCCCTCCACTTT.

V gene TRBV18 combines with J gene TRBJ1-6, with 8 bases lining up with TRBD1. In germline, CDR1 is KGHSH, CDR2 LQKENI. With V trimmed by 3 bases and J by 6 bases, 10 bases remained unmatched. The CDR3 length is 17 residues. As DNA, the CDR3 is TGTGCCAGCTCACCCACCAGGACAGGGTGGGGTAATTCACCCCTCCACTTT. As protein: CASSPTRTGWGNSPLHF.

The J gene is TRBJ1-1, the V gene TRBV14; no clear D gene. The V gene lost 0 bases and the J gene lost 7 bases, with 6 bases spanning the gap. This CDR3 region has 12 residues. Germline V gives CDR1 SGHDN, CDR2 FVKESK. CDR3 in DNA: TGTGCCAGCAGCCAAGATTGGAGTGAAGCTTTCTTT. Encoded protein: CASSQDWSEAFF. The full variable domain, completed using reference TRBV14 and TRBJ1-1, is EAGVTQFPSHSVIEKGQTVTLRCDPISGHDNLYWYRRVMGKEIKFLLHFVKESKQDESGMPNNRFLAERTGGTYSTLKVQPAELEDSGVYFCASSQDWSEAFFGQGTRLTVV.

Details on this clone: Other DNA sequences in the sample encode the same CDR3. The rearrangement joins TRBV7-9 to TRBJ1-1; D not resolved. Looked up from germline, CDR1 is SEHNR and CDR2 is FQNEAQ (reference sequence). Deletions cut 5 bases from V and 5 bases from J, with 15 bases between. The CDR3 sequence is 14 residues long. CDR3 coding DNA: TGTGCCAGCAGCCTAGACGTGGGGAGGACTGAAGCTTTCTTT. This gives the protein CASSLDVGRTEAFF.

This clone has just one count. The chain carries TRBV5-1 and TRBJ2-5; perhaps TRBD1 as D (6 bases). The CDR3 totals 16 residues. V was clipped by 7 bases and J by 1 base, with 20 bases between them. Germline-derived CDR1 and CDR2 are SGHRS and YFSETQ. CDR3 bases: TGCGCCAGCCGCCGGTCCACAGGGTTCGTCCAAGAGACCCAGTACTTC. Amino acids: CASRRSTGFVQETQYF.

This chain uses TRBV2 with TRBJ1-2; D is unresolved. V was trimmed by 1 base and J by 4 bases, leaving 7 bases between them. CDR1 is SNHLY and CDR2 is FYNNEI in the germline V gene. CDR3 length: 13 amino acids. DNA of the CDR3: TGTGCCAGCAGTGAAGATCTCGTCTATGGCTACACCTTC. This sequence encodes CASSEDLVYGYTF.

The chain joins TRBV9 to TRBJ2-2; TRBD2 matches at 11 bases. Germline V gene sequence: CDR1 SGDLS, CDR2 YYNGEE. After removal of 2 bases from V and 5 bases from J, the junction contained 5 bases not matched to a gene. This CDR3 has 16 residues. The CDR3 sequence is CASSVLAGGQTGELFF. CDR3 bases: TGTGCCAGCAGCGTTTTAGCGGGGGGGCAGACCGGGGAGCTGTTTTTT.

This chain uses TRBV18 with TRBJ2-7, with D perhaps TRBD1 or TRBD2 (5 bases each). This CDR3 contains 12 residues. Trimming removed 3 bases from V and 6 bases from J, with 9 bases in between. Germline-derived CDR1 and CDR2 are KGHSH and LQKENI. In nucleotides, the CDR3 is TGTGCCAGCTCACCGGGGGTGGGCGAGCAGTACGTC. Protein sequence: CASSPGVGEQYV.